The 30 T cell receptor beta chains given below trace back to one sample, sequenced in a study of identical twins. TCRdb re-called the 5' RACE reads through MiXCR, storing one row per CDR3 protein. The sample lists about 240,000 distinct CDR3 sequences; approximately 10% were seen once. The specimen sequenced was memory T cells sorted from blood. All receptors derive from a man aged 50 or older in good health.

There are many counts of this clonotype. The chain uses TRBV15 and TRBJ1-1, with D unresolved. V dropped 0 bases and J dropped 0 bases, with 11 bases sitting between them. In germline, CDR1 is LNHNV, CDR2 YYDKDF (reference sequence). CDR3 length equals 16 residues. CDR3 coding DNA: TGTGCCACCAGCAGAGAAGAGTTTGGCATGAACACTGAAGCTTTCTTT. Its protein product is CATSREEFGMNTEAFF.

At least ten counts were recorded for this clonotype. The chain carries TRBV20-1 and TRBJ1-2; D is undetermined. The germline V and J ends were trimmed by 6 bases and 2 bases, with 13 bases remaining between them. This CDR3 has 13 amino acids. Germline CDR1 DFQATT, CDR2 SNEGSKA (reference sequence). The CDR3 bases are TGCAGTGCCGTTGACTCCTTCAACTATGGCTACACCTTC. It translates to CSAVDSFNYGYTF.

There are a few counts of this clonotype. This chain joins TRBV25-1 and TRBJ1-2, with 7 bases fitting TRBD1. V lost 4 bases and J lost 8; bases outside the gene matches: 10. Germline V gene sequence: CDR1 MGHDK, CDR2 SYGVNS. CDR3 length equals 14 residues. The CDR3 DNA reads TGTGCCAGCAGTGGGACAGGTAGATCCGTGGGCTACACCTTC. Translation: CASSGTGRSVGYTF.

This clonotype was observed many times. The rearrangement uses TRBV5-4 and TRBJ1-5; no definite D call. V dropped 0 bases and J dropped 7 bases, with 14 bases sitting between them. Germline V gene data show CDR1 as SGHNT and CDR2 as YYREEE (reference sequence). The CDR3 contains 15 residues. This chain's CDR3 is CASSLGGNIGQPQHF. CDR3 DNA: TGTGCCAGCAGCTTGGGAGGTAATATTGGACAGCCCCAGCATTTT.

The sample holds many counts of this clonotype. The CDR3 loop reads CASSSTGGSYEQYF. Here the CDR3 DNA reads TGTGCCAGCAGCTCTACAGGGGGCAGTTACGAGCAGTACTTC. The rearrangement uses TRBV6-1 and TRBJ2-7; 9 bases are a match to TRBD1. The germline CDR1 and CDR2 sequences are MNHNS and SASEGT. CDR3 length: 14 residues. V shed 6 bases and J 4 bases; nucleotides not matched to a gene: 7.

With respect to this clonotype: The junction departs from the called germline gene at one end, perhaps through a read error. This chain connects TRBV6-2 or TRBV6-3 to TRBJ1-1; a weak D match, TRBD1 (6 bases). The V gene's germline CDR1 is MNHEY and CDR2 SVGEGT. The CDR3 consists of 9 residues. The chain's CDR3 is CASSPGTLF. The CDR3 DNA is TGTGCCAGCAGCCCCGGGACACTTTTT.

There are a few counts of this clonotype. This chain links TRBV4-2 with TRBJ2-5, with D possibly matching TRBD1 (6 bases). CDR3 length: 15 amino acids. Germline CDR1 and CDR2: LGHNA and YNFKEQ. The ends were cut back, 0 bases at V and 5 bases at J, with 13 bases in the middle. CDR3 loop: CASSQEGAGVETQYF. In DNA form, the CDR3 reads TGTGCCAGCAGCCAAGAAGGAGCAGGGGTCGAGACCCAGTACTTC.

In this sample, this clonotype turned up a few times. This chain uses TRBV7-2 with TRBJ1-1, with TRBD1 matching over 11 bases. The CDR3 length is 15 residues. J lost 5 bases, V lost 8 bases, and 10 bases had no gene match. The V gene's germline CDR1 is SGHTA and CDR2 FQGNSA. The CDR3 nucleotides are TGTGCCAGCTCTTACAGGACAGGGGGCGGTACTGAAGCTTTCTTT. Translated, it gives CASSYRTGGGTEAFF.

This clonotype was observed a few times. The chain employs TRBV18 and TRBJ1-2; 8 bases align to TRBD1. The CDR3 spans 15 residues. With V trimmed by 4 bases and J by 3 bases, 7 bases remained unmatched. Germline V gene lookup returns CDR1 KGHSH and CDR2 LQKENI. The CDR3: CASSLTDRVDYGYTF. The CDR3 DNA follows: TGTGCCAGCTCACTGACGGACAGGGTGGACTATGGCTACACCTTC.

In this sample, this clonotype turned up a few times. The chain couples TRBV2 to TRBJ1-5, with D hard to call. Trimming removed 8 bases at V and 1 base at J, with 12 bases between. The germline CDR1 and CDR2 sequences are SNHLY and FYNNEI. The CDR3 loop spans 14 amino acids. Here the CDR3 DNA reads TGTGCCAGCCGAATTTCACGGAGCAATCAGCCCCAGCATTTT. It is translated as CASRISRSNQPQHF.

This clonotype was recorded at least ten times. The chain joins TRBV28 to TRBJ2-1; the D gene is possibly TRBD1 (6 bases). Trimming removed 9 bases from V and 9 bases from J, with 12 bases in between. This CDR3 is 11 amino acids long. CDR1 is MDHEN, CDR2 SYDVKM, per germline. CDR3 coding DNA: TGTGCCAGTGGGGGCGGATTTGAGCAGTTCTTC. It encodes CASGGGFEQFF.

CDR3 nucleotide sequence: TGTGCCAGCAGCTTACAGGGACAGAACTACAATGAGCAGTTCTTC. Protein product: CASSLQGQNYNEQFF. The chain has TRBV5-6 and TRBJ2-1; 7 nucleotides match TRBD1. Germline CDR1 SGHDT, CDR2 YYEEEE. J was trimmed by 3 bases and V by 2 bases; bases with no gene match: 5. The CDR3 contains 15 residues.

This clonotype occurred many times. V and J are TRBV7-9 and TRBJ1-1; D is uncertain. This CDR3 comprises 12 residues. In germline, CDR1 is SEHNR, CDR2 FQNEAQ (reference sequence). V lost 5 bases and J 2 bases, leaving 6 bases between the germline ends. The CDR3 nucleotides are TGTGCCAGCAGCCAAGTTAACACTGAAGCTTTCTTT. Its translation: CASSQVNTEAFF.

The rearrangement uses TRBV7-8 and TRBJ1-6; D might be TRBD1 (6 bases). Trimming removed 3 bases at V and 0 bases at J, with 15 bases between. Germline V gene lookup returns CDR1 SGHVS and CDR2 FQNEAQ. The CDR3 sequence is 18 residues long. CDR3 sequence: CASSFGRGRSSYNSPLHF. The CDR3, as DNA: TGTGCCAGCAGCTTTGGGAGGGGGAGGAGCTCCTATAATTCACCCCTCCACTTT.

CDR3 residues: CASSPEGLRAFF. The CDR3 nucleotides read TGTGCCAGCAGCCCCGAGGGGTTACGCGCTTTCTTT. V gene TRBV7-9 combines with J gene TRBJ1-1, with D possibly being TRBD1 (5 bases). V lost 5 bases and J 11 bases, leaving 15 bases between the germline ends. CDR3 length: 12 residues. Germline V lookup: CDR1 SEHNR, CDR2 FQNEAQ (reference sequence).

In its sample, this clonotype was seen once. V is TRBV6-2 or TRBV6-3 and J is TRBJ2-7, with a possible D match to TRBD2 (5 bases). V lost 8 bases and J 2 bases, leaving 13 bases between the germline ends. The CDR3 totals 13 residues. The germline gives CDR1 MNHEY, CDR2 SVGEGT. This CDR3 is CASRRAATYEQYF. CDR3 sequence (DNA): TGTGCCAGCCGGCGGGCGGCCACCTACGAGCAGTACTTC.

Ten or more counts support this clonotype. The chain carries TRBV24-1 and TRBJ2-1; 14 bases map to TRBD2. Trimming took 9 bases from V and 7 from J; bases not matched to a gene: 4. This CDR3 has 14 residues. The germline CDR1 and CDR2 sequences are KGHDR and SFDVKD. CDR3 protein: CATSGTSGSNEQFF. The DNA for the CDR3 is TGTGCCACCTCTGGGACTAGCGGGAGTAATGAGCAGTTCTTC.

This clonotype was seen a handful of times. This sequence joins TRBV2 and TRBJ2-1; 10 bases match TRBD2. Germline V lookup: CDR1 SNHLY, CDR2 FYNNEI. Germline trimming cut 8 bases from V and 9 bases from J; bases unmatched to any gene: 10. The CDR3 sequence is 14 residues long. The CDR3 DNA is TGTGCCAGCGGAGGGAAGCGGGAGGGTAGTGAGCAGTTCTTC. It translates to CASGGKREGSEQFF.

This clonotype was recorded many times. V is TRBV6-2 or TRBV6-3 and J is TRBJ2-1; D perhaps matches TRBD2 (6 bases). This CDR3 comprises 15 residues. Trimming took off 5 bases at V and 4 bases at J, with 15 bases between the two ends. CDR1 is MNHEY, CDR2 SVGEGT, per germline. The DNA for the CDR3 is TGTGCCAGCAGTCGGGAGAGCTGGACGTACAATGAGCAGTTCTTC. Translation gives CASSRESWTYNEQFF.

The sample holds a few counts of this clonotype. This chain connects TRBV9 to TRBJ2-1, with TRBD2 identical over 11 bases. The V gene end was trimmed by 4 bases and the J gene end by 2 bases; junction bases not matched to a gene: 2. Germline lookup yields CDR1 SGDLS and CDR2 YYNGEE. The CDR3 sequence is 15 residues long. CDR3 DNA sequence: TGTGCCAGCAGCCTACTAGCGGGAGCCTACAATGAGCAGTTCTTC. Protein sequence: CASSLLAGAYNEQFF.

In this sample, this clonotype turned up a few times. The chain joins TRBV9 to TRBJ2-3, with D possibly matching TRBD2 (6 bases). Germline CDR1 reads SGDLS; CDR2 reads YYNGEE. Trimming removed 0 bases at V and 4 bases at J, with 15 bases between. The CDR3 is 16 amino acids. CDR3 bases: TGTGCCAGCAGCGTAGGCGTGGGAGGAGGCCCAGATACGCAGTATTTT. Protein sequence: CASSVGVGGGPDTQYF.

This clonotype was counted a few times. V usage is TRBV5-6 and J usage is TRBJ1-1, with D perhaps matching TRBD1 (5 bases). The CDR3 has 15 amino acids. Trimming removed 1 base from V and 11 bases from J, with 21 bases in between. CDR1 is SGHDT and CDR2 is YYEEEE in the germline V gene. CDR3 amino acids: CASSLFDPGRQRAFF. The CDR3 nucleotides read TGTGCCAGCAGCTTGTTTGATCCCGGGAGACAGCGGGCTTTCTTT.

This clonotype occurred many times. This sequence joins TRBV27 and TRBJ2-5, with TRBD2 identical over 11 bases. Unmatched junction bases numbered 9, after V lost 5 bases and J lost 4 bases. The CDR3 loop spans 16 amino acids. Germline CDR1 and CDR2: MNHEY and SMNVEV (reference sequence). CDR3 protein: CASSQFLAGGGETQYF. CDR3 DNA sequence: TGTGCCAGCAGTCAGTTTCTAGCGGGAGGTGGAGAGACCCAGTACTTC.

There are a few counts of this clonotype. The J gene is TRBJ2-1, the V gene TRBV6-1; weak D call: TRBD2 (5 bases). Trimming removed 6 bases at V and 3 bases at J, with 15 bases between. CDR1 and CDR2 (germline): MNHNS, SASEGT. This CDR3 has 15 amino acids. CDR3 DNA: TGTGCCAGCAGCCGCTATGAGGGCCTCTACAATGAGCAGTTCTTC. Translation: CASSRYEGLYNEQFF.

In its sample, this clonotype was seen many times. The chain is built from TRBV24-1 and TRBJ2-1, with TRBD1 identical over 9 bases. CDR1 is KGHDR and CDR2 is SFDVKD in the germline V gene. This CDR3 is 14 amino acids long. Trimming cost V 7 bases and J 6 bases; bases outside gene matches: 6. As DNA, the CDR3 is TGTGCCACCAGGGACAGGGGCCATTCCAATGAGCAGTTCTTC. Amino acids: CATRDRGHSNEQFF.

This clonotype was seen many times. The V gene is TRBV12-3 or TRBV12-4, the J gene TRBJ2-3; 7 bases line up with TRBD1. Germline trimming cut 3 bases from V and 3 bases from J; bases unmatched to any gene: 6. The CDR3 consists of 15 residues. The CDR3 here is CASSFWGTETDTQYF. CDR3 nucleotides: TGTGCCAGCAGTTTTTGGGGGACAGAAACAGATACGCAGTATTTT.

This chain connects TRBV11-2 to TRBJ1-5; TRBD1 matches 8 bases. V gave up 4 bases and J gave up 6 bases; unmatched junction bases: 2. In germline, CDR1 is SGHAT, CDR2 FQNNGV. The CDR3 is 13 amino acids. CDR3 sequence: CASSWDRSQPQHF. CDR3 nucleotides: TGTGCCAGCAGCTGGGACAGGTCTCAGCCCCAGCATTTT.

This clonotype was seen ten or more times. The chain uses TRBV4-2 and TRBJ2-1; D is undetermined. The CDR3 runs 15 residues. Trimming took off 0 bases at V and 3 bases at J, with 9 bases between the two ends. Germline V CDR1 and CDR2: LGHNA, YNFKEQ. The CDR3 region has the DNA TGTGCCAGCAGCCAAGAAAGTGCTCGCTACAATGAGCAGTTCTTC. Its protein product is CASSQESARYNEQFF.

This clonotype was detected ten times or more. V and J are TRBV7-2 and TRBJ1-2; the D is unclear. The CDR3 sequence is 11 residues long. Trimming removed 10 bases from V and 5 bases from J, with 11 bases in between. CDR1 and CDR2 from the germline V gene are SGHTA and FQGNSA. In DNA form, the CDR3 reads TGTGCCACAGGAGGACGGTATGGCTACACCTTC. It is translated as CATGGRYGYTF.

This sequence joins TRBV10-1 and TRBJ2-7, with a weak D call TRBD1 (5 bases). V was pared by 4 bases and J by 3 bases, with 13 bases between. The CDR3 totals 14 residues. Germline V gene sequence: CDR1 WNHNN, CDR2 SYGVQD (reference sequence). The CDR3 loop reads CASSATGKDYEQYF. In DNA, the CDR3 is TGCGCCAGCAGTGCCACAGGAAAAGACTACGAGCAGTACTTC.